This T cell receptor beta chain appears in the sequencing data of a study of control samples from healthy donors and cancer patients. The assay was immunoSEQ multiplex PCR, and TCRdb's table has in-frame clones only and misses some. The sample lists some 200,000 clones, 91% occurring once. The CDR3 contains 18 residues. The chain combines TRBV21-1 with TRBJ1-1; whether TRBD1, the table's D call, matches the DNA was not checked. TRBV21-1 counts as a pseudogene. The material sequenced was blood. The receptor's source is a woman in her 30s in good health. The CDR3: CASSKARGTGGENTEAFF. The DNA of the CDR3 is TGTGCCAGCAGCAAAGCGCGGGGAACAGGGGGAGAGAACACTGAAGCTTTCTTT.